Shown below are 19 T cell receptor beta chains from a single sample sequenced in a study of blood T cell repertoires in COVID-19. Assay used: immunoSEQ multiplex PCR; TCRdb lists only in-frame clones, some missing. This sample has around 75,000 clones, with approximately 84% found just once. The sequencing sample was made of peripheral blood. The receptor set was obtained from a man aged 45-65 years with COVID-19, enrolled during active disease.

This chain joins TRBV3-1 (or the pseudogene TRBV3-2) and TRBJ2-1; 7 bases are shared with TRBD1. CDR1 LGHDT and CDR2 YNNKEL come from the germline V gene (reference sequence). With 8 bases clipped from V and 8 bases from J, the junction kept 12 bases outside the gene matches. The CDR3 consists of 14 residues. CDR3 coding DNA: TGTGCCAGCCGCCGCGCAGGGGGTAGGGATGAGCAGTTCTTC. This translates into CASRRAGGRDEQFF.

The CDR3 DNA is TGTGCCAGCAGCCTGGACAGGACCTACAATGAGCAGTTCTTC. Its translation: CASSLDRTYNEQFF. This chain uses TRBV7-9 with TRBJ2-1, with 7 bases matching TRBD1. Per germline, CDR1 SEHNR and CDR2 FQNEAQ (reference sequence). V gave up 5 bases and J gave up 2 bases; unmatched junction bases: 3. The CDR3 contains 14 residues.

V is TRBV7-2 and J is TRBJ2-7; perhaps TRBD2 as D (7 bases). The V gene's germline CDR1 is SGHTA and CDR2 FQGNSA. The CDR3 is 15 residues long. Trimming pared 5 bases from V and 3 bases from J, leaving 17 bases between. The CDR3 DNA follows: TGTGCCAGCAGCCCGGGGGGCCAAAGACTCTACGAGCAGTACTTC. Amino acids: CASSPGGQRLYEQYF.

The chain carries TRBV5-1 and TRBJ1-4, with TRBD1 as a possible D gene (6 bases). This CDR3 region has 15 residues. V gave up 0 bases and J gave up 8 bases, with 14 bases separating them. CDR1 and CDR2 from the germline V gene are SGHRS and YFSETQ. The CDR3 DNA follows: TGCGCCAGCAGCTTGGGTTGGGGGCTAGGGGAAAAACTGTTTTTT. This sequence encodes CASSLGWGLGEKLFF.

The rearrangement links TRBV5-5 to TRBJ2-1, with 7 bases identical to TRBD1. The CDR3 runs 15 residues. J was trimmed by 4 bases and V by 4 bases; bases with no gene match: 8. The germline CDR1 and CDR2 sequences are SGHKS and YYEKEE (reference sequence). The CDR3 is CASSLRDRRYNEQFF. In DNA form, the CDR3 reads TGTGCCAGCAGCCTCCGGGACAGAAGATACAATGAGCAGTTCTTC. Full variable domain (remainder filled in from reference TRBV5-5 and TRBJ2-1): DAGVTQSPTHLIKTRGQQVTLRCSPISGHKSVSWYQQVLGQGPQFIFQYYEKEERGRGNFPDRFSARQFPNYSSELNVNALLLGDSALYLCASSLRDRRYNEQFFGPGTRLTVL.

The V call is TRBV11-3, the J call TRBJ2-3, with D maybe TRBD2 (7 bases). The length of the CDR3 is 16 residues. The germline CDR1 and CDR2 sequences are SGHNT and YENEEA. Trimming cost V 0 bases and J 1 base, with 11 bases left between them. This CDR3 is CASSLDAGAGTDTQYF. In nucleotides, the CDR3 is TGTGCCAGCAGCTTAGATGCGGGGGCCGGCACAGATACGCAGTATTTT.

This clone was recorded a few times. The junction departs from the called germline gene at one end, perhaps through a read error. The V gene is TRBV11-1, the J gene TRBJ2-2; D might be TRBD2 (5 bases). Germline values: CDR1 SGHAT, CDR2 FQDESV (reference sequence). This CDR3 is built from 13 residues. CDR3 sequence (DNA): TGTGCCAGCAGCATAGCTCGGGACGGGGAGCTGTTTTTT. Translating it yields CASSIARDGELFF.

As DNA, the CDR3 is TGCGCCAGCAGCCAGGACAGGGGAAATGAAAAACTGTTTTTT. Protein: CASSQDRGNEKLFF. The chain uses TRBV5-1 and TRBJ1-4, with 9 bases aligning to TRBD1. Germline CDR1 and CDR2: SGHRS and YFSETQ. The junction had 3 bases not matched to a gene; V was cut back by 4 bases and J by 5 bases. CDR3 length equals 14 residues.

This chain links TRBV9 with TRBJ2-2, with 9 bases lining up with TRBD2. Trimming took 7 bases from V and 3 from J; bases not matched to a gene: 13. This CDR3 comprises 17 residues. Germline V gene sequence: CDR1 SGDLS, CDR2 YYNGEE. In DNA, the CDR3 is TGTGCCAGCGGGACGCAAGCCGGGACTAGCTACACCGGGGAGCTGTTTTTT. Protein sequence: CASGTQAGTSYTGELFF. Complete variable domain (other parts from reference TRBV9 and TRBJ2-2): DSGVTQTPKHLITATGQRVTLRCSPRSGDLSVYWYQQSLDQGLQFLIQYYNGEERAKGNILERFSAQQFPDLHSELNLSSLELGDSALYFCASGTQAGTSYTGELFFGEGSRLTVL.

CDR3 DNA: TGCGCCAGCAGCTCCGTACAGGGGAACATGAACACTGAAGCTTTCTTT. Residues: CASSSVQGNMNTEAFF. This chain uses TRBV5-1 with TRBJ1-1, with 7 bases matching TRBD1. The V and J ends lost 3 bases and 0 bases, in that order; junction bases with no gene match: 8. CDR1 and CDR2 from the germline V gene are SGHRS and YFSETQ. The CDR3 is 16 residues long.

CDR3 residues: CASSSPGQGLNTEAFF. The CDR3 nucleotides read TGTGCCAGCAGCAGCCCGGGACAGGGCTTGAACACTGAAGCTTTCTTT. The V and J genes are TRBV13 and TRBJ1-1; 9 nucleotides align to TRBD1. Germline V gene sequence: CDR1 PRHDT, CDR2 FYEKMQ (reference sequence). The J segment lost 0 bases and the V segment lost 5 bases, leaving 7 bases of the junction unmatched. The CDR3 contains 16 residues.

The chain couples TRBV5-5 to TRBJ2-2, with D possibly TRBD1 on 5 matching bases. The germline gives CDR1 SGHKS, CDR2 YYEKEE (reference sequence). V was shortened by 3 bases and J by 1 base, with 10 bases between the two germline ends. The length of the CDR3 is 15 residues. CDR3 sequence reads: CASSSLQENTGELFF. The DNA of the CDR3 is TGTGCCAGCAGCTCTCTACAGGAGAACACCGGGGAGCTGTTTTTT.

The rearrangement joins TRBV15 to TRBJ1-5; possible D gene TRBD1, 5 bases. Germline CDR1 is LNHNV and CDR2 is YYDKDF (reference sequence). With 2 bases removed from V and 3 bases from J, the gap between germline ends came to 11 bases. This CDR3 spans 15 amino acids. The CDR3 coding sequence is TGTGCCACCAGCAGACGAGACAGTATCAATCAGCCCCAGCATTTT. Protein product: CATSRRDSINQPQHF. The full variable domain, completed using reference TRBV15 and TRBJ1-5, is DAMVIQNPRYQVTQFGKPVTLSCSQTLNHNVMYWYQQKSSQAPKLLFHYYDKDFNNEADTPDNFQSRRPNTSFCFLDIRSPGLGDTAMYLCATSRRDSINQPQHFGDGTRLSIL.

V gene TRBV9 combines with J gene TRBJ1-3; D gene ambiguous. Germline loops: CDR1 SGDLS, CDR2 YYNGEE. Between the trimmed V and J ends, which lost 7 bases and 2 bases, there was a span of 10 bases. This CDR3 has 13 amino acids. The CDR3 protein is CASSSGPGNTIYF. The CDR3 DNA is TGTGCCAGCTCAAGCGGCCCTGGAAACACCATATATTTT.

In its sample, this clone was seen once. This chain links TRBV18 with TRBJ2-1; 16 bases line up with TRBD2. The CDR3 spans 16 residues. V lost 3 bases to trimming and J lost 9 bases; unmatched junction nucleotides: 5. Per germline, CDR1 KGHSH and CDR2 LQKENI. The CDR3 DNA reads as TGTGCCAGCTCACCTCCGGGACTAGCGGGGGGGTTTGAGCAGTTCTTC. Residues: CASSPPGLAGGFEQFF. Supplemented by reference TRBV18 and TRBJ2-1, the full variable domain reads NAGVMQNPRHLVRRRGQEARLRCSPMKGHSHVYWYRQLPEEGLKFMVYLQKENIIDESGMPKERFSAEFPKEGPSILRIQQVVRGDSAAYFCASSPPGLAGGFEQFFGPGTRLTVL.

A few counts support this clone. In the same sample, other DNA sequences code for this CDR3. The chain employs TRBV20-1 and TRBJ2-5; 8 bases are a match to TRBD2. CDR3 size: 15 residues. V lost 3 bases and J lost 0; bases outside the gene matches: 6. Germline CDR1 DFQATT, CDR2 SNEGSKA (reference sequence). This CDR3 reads CSASPSGGYQETQYF. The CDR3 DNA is TGCAGTGCTAGTCCCAGCGGGGGATACCAAGAGACCCAGTACTTC.

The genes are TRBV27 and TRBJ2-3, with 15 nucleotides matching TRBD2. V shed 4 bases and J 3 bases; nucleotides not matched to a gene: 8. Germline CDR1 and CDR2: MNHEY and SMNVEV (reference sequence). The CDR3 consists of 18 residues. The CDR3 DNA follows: TGTGCCAGCAGTTCGACCCCGGGACTAGCGGGGGGAACAGATACGCAGTATTTT. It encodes CASSSTPGLAGGTDTQYF.

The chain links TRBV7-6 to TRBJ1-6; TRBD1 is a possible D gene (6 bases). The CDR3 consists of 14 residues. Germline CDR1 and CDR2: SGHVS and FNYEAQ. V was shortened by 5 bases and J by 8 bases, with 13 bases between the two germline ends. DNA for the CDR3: TGTGCCAGCAGCCACTCGACAGGAGATTCACCCCTCCACTTT. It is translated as CASSHSTGDSPLHF.

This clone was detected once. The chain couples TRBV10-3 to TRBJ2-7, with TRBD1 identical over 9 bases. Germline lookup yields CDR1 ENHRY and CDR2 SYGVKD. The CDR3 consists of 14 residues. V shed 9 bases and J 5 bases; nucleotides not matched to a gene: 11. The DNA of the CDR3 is TGTGCCATAAAAGGAGCGGGACAGGGAAACGAGCAGTACTTC. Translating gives CAIKGAGQGNEQYF.